Below, 27 T cell receptor beta chains from the same sample are listed, as sequenced in a study of T cell repertoires in cytomegalovirus infection. TCRdb recomputed calls from the reads with MiXCR, one row per CDR3 protein. The sample carries some 590,000 distinct CDR3 sequences, 35% to 50% recorded once. No cognate antigen is known for these TCRs. The sequenced sample was cultured PBMCs, obtained from culture after CMV antigen stimulation. These TCRs come from a human donor in good health (CMV status not recorded). Some clones in this sample may be carry-over from other donors' samples.

The V gene is TRBV7-8, the J gene TRBJ1-5, with D possibly matching TRBD1 (5 bases). V lost 1 base and J 1 base, leaving 11 bases between the germline ends. This CDR3 spans 16 amino acids. Germline lookup yields CDR1 SGHVS and CDR2 FQNEAQ. The CDR3 loop is CASSLVPRQSNQPQHF. The CDR3, as DNA: TGTGCCAGCAGCTTAGTCCCCCGACAGAGCAATCAGCCCCAGCATTTT.

This clonotype has just one count. The chain links TRBV12-3 or TRBV12-4 to TRBJ1-5, with D perhaps TRBD1 (5 bases). The CDR3 runs 13 residues. V shed 1 base and J shed 7 bases, with 8 bases lying between them. DNA for the CDR3: TGTGCCAGCAGTTTAGTATGGGGGCAGCCCCAGCATTTT. Amino acid sequence: CASSLVWGQPQHF.

The CDR3 bases are TGTGCCAGCAAGCAAGGAGCGGGAGGTTACGAGCAGTACTTC. As protein: CASKQGAGGYEQYF. The chain employs TRBV27 and TRBJ2-7, with 9 bases matching TRBD2. The germline V gene encodes CDR1 MNHEY and CDR2 SMNVEV (reference sequence). Trimming at V came to 7 bases and at J to 4 bases, leaving 8 bases not matched to a gene. CDR3 length: 14 amino acids.

This clonotype was detected a few times. V gene TRBV19 combines with J gene TRBJ1-1, with 7 bases lining up with TRBD1. The CDR3 runs 13 residues. J was trimmed by 7 bases and V by 3 bases; bases with no gene match: 5. In germline, CDR1 is LNHDA, CDR2 SQIVND (reference sequence). CDR3 nucleotides: TGTGCCAGTAGTATGGGGGACAGAAATGAAGCTTTCTTT. It codes for CASSMGDRNEAFF.

Turning to this clonotype: A much larger clone lies one base from this, so it may be a read error. This rearrangement joins TRBV7-2 to TRBJ2-3; 10 nucleotides agree with TRBD2. CDR3 size: 17 residues. V was pared by 4 bases and J by 4 bases, with 11 bases of the junction left unmatched. From germline, CDR1 is SGHTA and CDR2 FQGNSA. CDR3 in amino acids: CTSSSLGFSGGADTQYF. For the CDR3, the DNA is TGTACCAGCAGCTCCCTAGGCTTCAGCGGGGGGGCAGATACGCAGTATTTT. The full variable domain, completed using reference TRBV7-2 and TRBJ2-3, is GAGVSQSPSNKVTEKGKDVELRCDPISGHTALYWYRQSLGQGLEFLIYFQGNSAPDKSGLPSDRFSAERTGGSVSTLTIQRTQQEDSAVYLCTSSSLGFSGGADTQYFGPGTRLTVL.

V and J are TRBV12-3 or TRBV12-4 and TRBJ1-1; D gene uncertain. There are 15 residues in the CDR3. V was cut by 2 bases and J by 0 bases, with 10 bases left in between. CDR3 bases: TGTGCCAGCAGTTTAACGGCTTATTTGAACACTGAAGCTTTCTTT. This sequence encodes CASSLTAYLNTEAFF.

This clonotype was recorded a few times. The chain has TRBV7-2 and TRBJ2-2; 8 bases are shared with TRBD2. J gave up 0 bases and V 6 bases, and 3 bases lay outside the gene matches. This CDR3 region has 15 residues. Germline V gene lookup returns CDR1 SGHTA and CDR2 FQGNSA. CDR3 bases: TGTGCCAGCAGACGAGCGGGGGCGAACACCGGGGAGCTGTTTTTT. Its protein product is CASRRAGANTGELFF.

In this sample, this clonotype turned up a few times. The chain is built from TRBV6-6 and TRBJ2-1; 8 bases are a match to TRBD2. CDR1 is MNHNY and CDR2 is SVGAGI in the germline V gene (reference sequence). Unmatched junction bases numbered 8, after V lost 5 bases and J lost 5 bases. This CDR3 is 15 amino acids long. CDR3: CASSVLAGGNNEQFF. The CDR3 DNA sequence: TGTGCCAGCAGTGTCCTAGCGGGCGGCAACAATGAGCAGTTCTTC.

This rearrangement joins TRBV19 to TRBJ2-1, with D tentatively TRBD1 or TRBD2 (5 bases each). Germline values: CDR1 LNHDA, CDR2 SQIVND (reference sequence). V gave up 8 bases and J gave up 2 bases, with 10 bases separating them. The CDR3 sequence is 13 residues long. Written as DNA, the CDR3 is TGTGCCAGTTGGGGGAGCCCCTACAATGAGCAGTTCTTC. Protein product: CASWGSPYNEQFF.

CDR3 sequence: CASSLAGIQYF. The CDR3 nucleotides are TGTGCCAGCAGCCTTGCCGGGATACAGTACTTC. The gene calls are TRBV3-1 and TRBJ2-7; the D gene is possibly TRBD2 (5 bases). Deletions cut 4 bases from V and 10 bases from J, with 11 bases between. This CDR3 contains 11 residues. Germline V gives CDR1 LGHDT, CDR2 YNNKEL (reference sequence).

A note on this clonotype: This could be a read error, since a much larger clone is one nucleotide away. This rearrangement joins TRBV7-2 to TRBJ2-3; 9 bases agree with TRBD2. CDR3 length: 15 residues. Germline lookup yields CDR1 SGHTA and CDR2 FQGNSA. After removal of 5 bases from V and 2 bases from J, the junction contained 5 bases not matched to a gene. CDR3 sequence (DNA): TGTGCCAGCAGCGCAGGGACTAGCCACACAGATACGCAGTATTTT. It codes for CASSAGTSHTDTQYF.

The chain carries TRBV7-2 and TRBJ2-1; possible D gene TRBD2, 5 bases. This CDR3 region has 15 residues. The V and J ends lost 4 bases and 2 bases respectively, with 12 bases between them. The germline V gene has CDR1 SGHTA and CDR2 FQGNSA. CDR3 bases: TGTGCCAGCAGCTCCGAGGGCAGACCCTACAATGAGCAGTTCTTC. Translation: CASSSEGRPYNEQFF. The variable domain in full, with the rest retrieved from reference TRBV7-2 and TRBJ2-1, is GAGVSQSPSNKVTEKGKDVELRCDPISGHTALYWYRQSLGQGLEFLIYFQGNSAPDKSGLPSDRFSAERTGGSVSTLTIQRTQQEDSAVYLCASSSEGRPYNEQFFGPGTRLTVL.

The V gene is TRBV11-2, the J gene TRBJ2-2; 7 positions agree with TRBD2. V lost 2 bases to trimming and J lost 3 bases; unmatched junction nucleotides: 12. CDR1 and CDR2 (germline): SGHAT, FQNNGV. The CDR3 loop spans 18 amino acids. CDR3 sequence: CASSLIMGLAEYTGELFF. The CDR3 DNA sequence: TGTGCCAGCAGCTTAATAATGGGCCTAGCGGAGTACACCGGGGAGCTGTTTTTT. The complete variable domain, with remaining parts taken from reference TRBV11-2 and TRBJ2-2, reads EAGVAQSPRYKIIEKRQSVAFWCNPISGHATLYWYQQILGQGPKLLIQFQNNGVVDDSQLPKDRFSAERLKGVDSTLKIQPAKLEDSAVYLCASSLIMGLAEYTGELFFGEGSRLTVL.

This clonotype was detected only a few times. This rearrangement joins TRBV12-3 or TRBV12-4 to TRBJ2-2, with D possibly matching TRBD2 (6 bases). This CDR3 is built from 16 residues. V lost 5 bases, J lost 7 bases, and 20 bases lay in between. The CDR3 region is CASSTGTFERSGELFF. The CDR3 bases are TGTGCCAGCAGTACCGGGACTTTCGAGAGAAGCGGGGAGCTGTTTTTT.

The rearrangement uses TRBV7-2 and TRBJ2-7; D is undetermined. Germline V gene lookup returns CDR1 SGHTA and CDR2 FQGNSA. This CDR3 region has 14 residues. V was pared by 1 base and J by 0 bases, with 7 bases between. As DNA, the CDR3 is TGTGCCAGCAGCTTAGAACTATTCTCCTACGAGCAGTACTTC. Translation: CASSLELFSYEQYF.

The chain combines TRBV7-2 with TRBJ2-7, with 9 bases that match TRBD2. Germline V lookup: CDR1 SGHTA, CDR2 FQGNSA. With 0 bases clipped from V and 5 bases from J, the junction kept 8 bases outside the gene matches. The CDR3 runs 16 residues. CDR3 protein: CASSLASAGGQDEQYF. As DNA, the CDR3 is TGTGCCAGCAGCTTAGCGTCTGCGGGGGGGCAGGACGAGCAGTACTTC.

The J gene is TRBJ2-2, the V gene TRBV7-8, with TRBD1 matching 8 bases. After removal of 1 base from V and 2 bases from J, the junction contained 9 bases not matched to a gene. The CDR3 extends over 18 amino acids. Germline assignment: CDR1 SGHVS and CDR2 FQNEAQ. The CDR3 region is CASSLDRTGYSNTGELFF. The CDR3 coding sequence is TGTGCCAGCAGCTTAGATAGGACAGGGTACTCAAACACCGGGGAGCTGTTTTTT.

V gene TRBV19 combines with J gene TRBJ2-2; D gene uncertain. The CDR3 loop spans 12 amino acids. V shed 6 bases and J shed 5 bases, with 7 bases lying between them. Germline-derived CDR1 and CDR2 are LNHDA and SQIVND (reference sequence). CDR3: CASRGTTGELFF. DNA of the CDR3: TGTGCCAGTAGGGGCACTACCGGGGAGCTGTTTTTT.

This rearrangement joins TRBV7-9 to TRBJ2-1; 7 nucleotides agree with TRBD1. Germline V gene sequence: CDR1 SEHNR, CDR2 FQNEAQ (reference sequence). With 3 bases clipped from V and 5 bases from J, the junction kept 4 bases outside the gene matches. The CDR3 is 14 residues long. This CDR3 is CASSFQGTDNEQFF. The CDR3 DNA follows: TGTGCCAGCAGCTTCCAAGGGACAGACAATGAGCAGTTCTTC.

This clonotype came up once. This rearrangement joins TRBV2 to TRBJ2-7; D may be TRBD1 (5 bases). This CDR3 has 13 amino acids. Trimming removed 7 bases from V and 4 bases from J, with 14 bases in between. Germline V CDR1 and CDR2: SNHLY, FYNNEI. The CDR3 protein is CASKNRPGYEQYF. The CDR3 DNA sequence: TGTGCCAGCAAGAACAGGCCCGGATACGAGCAGTACTTC.

This clonotype has just a few counts. The chain employs TRBV20-1 and TRBJ2-1, with 8 nucleotides matching TRBD2. Germline loops: CDR1 DFQATT, CDR2 SNEGSKA (reference sequence). After removal of 6 bases from V and 6 bases from J, the junction contained 13 bases not matched to a gene. This CDR3 is 15 amino acids long. The chain's CDR3 is CSAAALASGPNEQFF. The CDR3 bases are TGCAGTGCGGCAGCGCTAGCTAGCGGGCCCAATGAGCAGTTCTTC.

The chain joins TRBV7-9 to TRBJ1-5, with a possible D match to TRBD1 (5 bases). The CDR3 spans 15 residues. Germline V lookup: CDR1 SEHNR, CDR2 FQNEAQ (reference sequence). V lost 2 bases and J 9 bases, leaving 17 bases between the germline ends. CDR3 in DNA: TGTGCCAGCAGCTTATACCGGGACCGCTGTTGGCCCCAGCATTTT. Translating it yields CASSLYRDRCWPQHF.

This chain joins TRBV6-5 and TRBJ2-6; a weak D match, TRBD2 (5 bases). Germline CDR1 reads MNHEY; CDR2 reads SVGAGI. This CDR3 region has 19 residues. With 5 bases removed from V and 0 bases from J, the gap between germline ends came to 20 bases. CDR3 DNA: TGTGCCAGCAGTCACCTGCGAGGGCCTATTAGCTCTGGGGCCAACGTCCTGACTTTC. Protein sequence: CASSHLRGPISSGANVLTF.

The V and J genes are TRBV7-6 and TRBJ1-1, with a possible D match to TRBD1 (5 bases). V dropped 4 bases and J dropped 7 bases, with 10 bases sitting between them. Germline lookup yields CDR1 SGHVS and CDR2 FNYEAQ. CDR3 length equals 12 residues. CDR3: CASSSTGGEAFF. The CDR3 bases are TGTGCCAGCAGCTCAACGGGGGGTGAAGCTTTCTTT.

A few counts support this clonotype. This rearrangement joins TRBV12-3 or TRBV12-4 to TRBJ1-2; 8 bases match TRBD1. The CDR3 has 15 residues. The V gene end was trimmed by 5 bases and the J gene end by 1 base; junction bases not matched to a gene: 6. CDR3 nucleotides: TGTGCCAGCAGTCCCGGGACAGGCGTTAACTATGGCTACACCTTC. It encodes CASSPGTGVNYGYTF.

The chain couples TRBV27 to TRBJ2-4; no reliable D call. Looked up from germline, CDR1 is MNHEY and CDR2 is SMNVEV (reference sequence). The CDR3 has 13 residues. V was shortened by 2 bases and J by 4 bases, with 6 bases between the two germline ends. The CDR3 spells CASSLDPKNIQYF. For the CDR3, the DNA is TGTGCCAGCAGTTTAGACCCGAAAAACATTCAGTACTTC.

The chain recombines TRBV12-3 or TRBV12-4 with TRBJ1-2, with D maybe TRBD1 (6 bases). The CDR3 runs 13 residues. Trimming left V 2 bases short and J 5 bases short, with 9 bases between. The CDR3 is CASSLNRVYGYTF. As DNA, the CDR3 is TGTGCCAGCAGTTTAAACAGGGTGTATGGCTACACCTTC.